The present T cell receptor beta chain was sequenced within a study of cytomegalovirus exposure and HLA in healthy donors. A multiplex PCR was run with 60 Vbeta primers and 13 Jbeta primers. TCRdb's table, derived via immunoSEQ multiplex PCR, lists solely in-frame clones and lacks some. The sample lists under 200,000 clones; around 80% were seen once. Regarding the study as a whole: Most likely, a cluster of highly shared sequence variants arose as a sequencing artifact. What a later analysis showed was that several of the most significant clusters appeared linked to common viral pathogens.

The germline V gene encodes CDR1 KGHSH and CDR2 LQKENI. V trimming: 4 bases; J trimming: 5 bases; junction bases outside the gene matches: 5. This CDR3 has 15 amino acids. A note on this clone: Its antigen remains unknown.

This receptor was identified in a male donor in good health and CMV-seropositive. The J gene is TRBJ1-2, the V gene TRBV18; 12 bases fit TRBD1. What was sequenced was PBMCs. This chain's CDR3 is CASSLPGQGAYGYTF. CDR3 coding DNA: TGTGCCAGCTCACTTCCGGGACAGGGGGCTTATGGCTACACCTTC. The complete variable domain, with remaining parts taken from reference TRBV18 and TRBJ1-2, reads NAGVMQNPRHLVRRRGQEARLRCSPMKGHSHVYWYRQLPEEGLKFMVYLQKENIIDESGMPKERFSAEFPKEGPSILRIQQVVRGDSAAYFCASSLPGQGAYGYTFGSGTRLTVV.